The 22 T cell receptor beta chains in this list originate from one sample, sequenced in a study of T cells after yellow fever vaccination (dated by TCRdb to the late 2010s). Sample treatment or condition, as interpreted from the label and publication: live attenuated yellow fever vaccine strain. Receptor amplification or capture employed 5' RACE. Sequencing relied on an Illumina HiSeq 2500. Starting from the raw public reads, TCRdb applied fastp trimming at Q25, assembled clones with MiXCR and retained in-frame beta chains. Records with the same CDR3 protein are collapsed into one entry carrying the most frequent genes and DNA. The sample includes about 370,000 distinct CDR3 sequences, with 11% observed a single time. Of the sample, less than 20% is held by the ten largest clones. Sequenced material: PBMCs, taken on the day of the first yellow fever vaccination. These receptors originate from a man aged 18-30 years who received the YFV17D yellow fever vaccine.

The table lists this clonotype with a few counts. The chain joins TRBV20-1 to TRBJ2-5; 12 bases align to TRBD2. V lost 6 bases, J lost 2 bases, and 4 bases stayed unmatched. This CDR3 spans 14 amino acids. Germline CDR1 reads DFQATT; CDR2 reads SNEGSKA (reference sequence). The CDR3: CSARTSGAQETQYF. The CDR3 nucleotides are TGCAGTGCAAGGACTAGCGGGGCGCAAGAGACCCAGTACTTC.

The V gene is TRBV6-2 or TRBV6-3, the J gene TRBJ2-7; D remains ambiguous. V lost 2 bases and J 2 bases, leaving 7 bases between the germline ends. This CDR3 spans 13 amino acids. Germline CDR1 is MNHEY and CDR2 is SVGEGT. The CDR3 region has the DNA TGTGCCAGCAGTTACCCCAACCCCTACGAGCAGTACTTC. It yields the protein CASSYPNPYEQYF.

This chain connects TRBV3-1 to TRBJ1-2, with no clear D. Trimming removed 1 base at V and 7 bases at J, with 13 bases between. Germline CDR1 LGHDT, CDR2 YNNKEL (reference sequence). The CDR3 runs 14 residues. The CDR3 here is CASSQGGWLLGYTF. CDR3 coding DNA: TGTGCCAGCAGCCAAGGGGGTTGGCTTCTTGGCTACACCTTC.

At least ten counts were recorded for this clonotype. The rearrangement joins TRBV12-3 or TRBV12-4 to TRBJ2-7, with 9 bases lining up with TRBD1. Unmatched junction bases numbered 8, after V lost 6 bases and J lost 5 bases. CDR3 length: 14 residues. The chain's CDR3 is CASRIQGAVNEQYF. The CDR3 DNA reads as TGTGCCAGCAGGATACAGGGGGCGGTAAACGAGCAGTACTTC.

This clonotype was counted many times. V is TRBV12-3 or TRBV12-4 and J is TRBJ2-1; possible D gene TRBD2, 6 bases. Trimming took off 3 bases at V and 12 bases at J, with 12 bases between the two ends. This CDR3 region has 12 residues. The CDR3 DNA follows: TGTGCCAGCAGTTTGGGGGGAGCGGGGCAGTTCTTC. Its translation is CASSLGGAGQFF.

This clonotype showed up just a few times. This rearrangement joins TRBV6-2 or TRBV6-3 to TRBJ2-5, with TRBD1 matching 8 bases. The CDR3 spans 14 residues. With V trimmed by 2 bases and J by 4 bases, 3 bases remained unmatched. In germline, CDR1 is MNHEY, CDR2 SVGEGT. In nucleotides, the CDR3 is TGTGCCAGCAGTTACACAGGGGGTCCAGAGACCCAGTACTTC. It specifies CASSYTGGPETQYF.

In its sample, this clonotype was seen a few times. This rearrangement joins TRBV6-2 or TRBV6-3 to TRBJ2-1, with 7 bases that match TRBD1. CDR3 size: 13 residues. The junction had 3 bases not matched to a gene; V was cut back by 4 bases and J by 6 bases. Per germline, CDR1 MNHEY and CDR2 SVGEGT. CDR3 region: CASSSQGSNEQFF. As DNA, the CDR3 is TGTGCCAGCAGTTCACAGGGGAGCAATGAGCAGTTCTTC.

The chain links TRBV3-1 to TRBJ1-2; D unclear. Between the trimmed V and J ends, which lost 1 base and 2 bases, there was a span of 11 bases. The V gene's germline CDR1 is LGHDT and CDR2 YNNKEL (reference sequence). The CDR3 totals 15 residues. As DNA, the CDR3 is TGTGCCAGCAGCCAAGGAGTCCAGATCAACTATGGCTACACCTTC. It encodes CASSQGVQINYGYTF.

This clonotype showed up just a few times. The chain links TRBV10-1 to TRBJ2-1; TRBD2 agrees at 10 bases. CDR1 is WNHNN and CDR2 is SYGVQD in the germline V gene (reference sequence). This CDR3 contains 15 residues. J was trimmed by 8 bases and V by 3 bases; bases with no gene match: 7. DNA of the CDR3: TGCGCCAGCAGTGATCCGAGCGGGGGGGCTGATGAGCAGTTCTTC. Translation gives CASSDPSGGADEQFF.

This chain uses TRBV29-1 with TRBJ2-5; 9 bases line up with TRBD2. The CDR3 has 14 residues. CDR1 and CDR2 (germline): SQVTM, ANQGSEA. Trimming took 2 bases from V and 5 from J; bases not matched to a gene: 6. The CDR3 sequence: CSVEFASGDETQYF. CDR3 nucleotides: TGCAGCGTTGAATTCGCTAGCGGGGATGAGACCCAGTACTTC.

The genes are TRBV15 and TRBJ2-7; TRBD1 is a possible D gene (5 bases). In germline, CDR1 is LNHNV, CDR2 YYDKDF (reference sequence). This CDR3 comprises 15 residues. Trimming took off 2 bases at V and 5 bases at J, with 16 bases between the two ends. The CDR3 reads CATSRPGRVGHEQYF. The CDR3, as DNA: TGTGCCACCAGCAGACCTGGCAGGGTCGGACACGAGCAGTACTTC.

The chain joins TRBV5-1 to TRBJ1-4; D remains unclear. The germline gives CDR1 SGHRS, CDR2 YFSETQ. V was cut by 4 bases and J by 5 bases, with 12 bases left in between. This CDR3 is built from 14 residues. CDR3 DNA sequence: TGCGCCAGCAGCCCAAACTCGGGGAATGAAAAACTGTTTTTT. Encoded protein: CASSPNSGNEKLFF.

This clonotype came up many times. As DNA, the CDR3 is TGCGCCAGCAGCTTGGGACCCGGGACAGGGAATGAGCAGTTCTTC. Protein product: CASSLGPGTGNEQFF. This chain links TRBV5-1 with TRBJ2-1; 9 positions agree with TRBD1. Germline-derived CDR1 and CDR2 are SGHRS and YFSETQ. CDR3 length equals 15 residues. J was trimmed by 7 bases and V by 0 bases; bases with no gene match: 5.

This chain joins TRBV20-1 and TRBJ2-3; D might be TRBD2 (6 bases). Looked up from germline, CDR1 is DFQATT and CDR2 is SNEGSKA (reference sequence). The CDR3 extends over 14 amino acids. The V end was cut by 6 bases, the J end by 3 bases, with 16 bases between. CDR3 nucleotides: TGCAGTGCGGGGCCTCGGGGGAGAACAGATACGCAGTATTTT. Protein product: CSAGPRGRTDTQYF.

Note on this clonotype: Sequence at one end of the junction differs from germline and may be a read error. The chain links TRBV7-2 to TRBJ2-3; possible D gene TRBD2, 5 bases. Germline values: CDR1 SGHTA, CDR2 FQGNSA. This CDR3 region has 12 residues. The DNA of the CDR3 is TGTGCCAGCAGCATAGCGACAGATACGCAGTATTTT. Its protein product is CASSIATDTQYF.

In this sample, this clonotype turned up a few times. The rearrangement links TRBV20-1 to TRBJ2-3; 9 bases map to TRBD1. V lost 1 base to trimming and J lost 15 bases; unmatched junction nucleotides: 5. CDR3 length: 11 residues. Germline values: CDR1 DFQATT, CDR2 SNEGSKA (reference sequence). The CDR3 bases are TGCAGTGCTAGAGCCGGGGACAGGGCTTATTTT. Encoded protein: CSARAGDRAYF.

This rearrangement joins TRBV4-2 to TRBJ2-3, with 9 bases aligning to TRBD2. V dropped 1 base and J dropped 4; count of bases not matched to a gene: 9. This CDR3 spans 17 amino acids. CDR1 and CDR2 from the germline V gene are LGHNA and YNFKEQ. In nucleotides, the CDR3 is TGTGCCAGCAGCCAAGTCGGCGCGGGGGGGCAAGCAGATACGCAGTATTTT. It encodes CASSQVGAGGQADTQYF.

This clonotype was detected only a few times. The CDR3 bases are TGTGCCGCCTCGGGGGGGGCAGGGAATCAGCCCCAGCATTTT. Translation gives CAASGGAGNQPQHF. The V gene is TRBV10-3, the J gene TRBJ1-5, with a weak D call TRBD1 (6 bases). The V and J ends lost 11 bases and 4 bases respectively, with 18 bases between them. This CDR3 is 14 amino acids long. CDR1 ENHRY and CDR2 SYGVKD come from the germline V gene.

The chain couples TRBV7-3 to TRBJ2-2; 7 nucleotides align to TRBD1. V shed 8 bases, J shed 6 bases, and the junction held 9 bases outside the gene matches. Germline V gene sequence: CDR1 SGHTA, CDR2 FQGTGA. The CDR3 consists of 14 residues. In nucleotides, the CDR3 is TGTGCCAGCGGTATCGACAGGGTGCCCGGGGAGCTGTTTTTT. This translates into CASGIDRVPGELFF.

The chain is built from TRBV7-2 and TRBJ1-5; unclear D gene. V lost 2 bases and J 6 bases, leaving 14 bases between the germline ends. Germline V gene lookup returns CDR1 SGHTA and CDR2 FQGNSA. The CDR3 loop spans 15 amino acids. As DNA, the CDR3 is TGTGCCAGCAGCTTAAGGGCCGGGGATCGTCAGCCCCAGCATTTT. It codes for CASSLRAGDRQPQHF. Full variable domain (rest looked up from reference TRBV7-2 and TRBJ1-5): GAGVSQSPSNKVTEKGKDVELRCDPISGHTALYWYRQSLGQGLEFLIYFQGNSAPDKSGLPSDRFSAERTGGSVSTLTIQRTQQEDSAVYLCASSLRAGDRQPQHFGDGTRLSIL.

This clonotype was seen more than once but under ten times. The chain employs TRBV18 and TRBJ2-3; D is undetermined. This CDR3 spans 12 amino acids. CDR1 is KGHSH and CDR2 is LQKENI in the germline V gene. V lost 2 bases, J lost 7 bases, and 7 bases lay in between. CDR3: CASSPTLNTQYF. CDR3 in DNA: TGTGCCAGCTCACCAACACTCAATACGCAGTATTTT.

This clonotype was observed a few times. The rearrangement joins TRBV5-1 to TRBJ1-1; the D gene is possibly TRBD1 (5 bases). The CDR3 consists of 15 residues. Per the germline V gene, CDR1 is SGHRS and CDR2 is YFSETQ. Deletions cut 0 bases from V and 4 bases from J, with 13 bases between. Written as DNA, the CDR3 is TGCGCCAGCAGCTTGGTTGGGCAGGGCTTCACTGAAGCTTTCTTT. Its protein is CASSLVGQGFTEAFF.